These T cell receptor beta chains were read from a single sample in a study of blood T cell repertoires in COVID-19. Clones were read by immunoSEQ multiplex PCR, and TCRdb kept only the in-frame ones, dropping some. The data contain around 130,000 clones, around 77% of them singletons. The sample comprised peripheral blood. These receptors were collected from a human donor in a cohort sampled during active COVID-19. The conserved cysteine and the conserved F or W are not part of the CDR3 here. Where a row states a size, it is once, few, many or the class of an expanded clone; other rows omit it.

v_call	j_call	clone_size	cdr3_aa
TRBV6-5	TRBJ2-7	-	ASSWQGAGEQY
TRBV6-5	TRBJ2-7	-	AGGNPYSYEQY
TRBV7-3	TRBJ2-1	-	ASSQSWAPNAEQF
TRBV5-4	TRBJ2-5	-	ASSFRLAGGQEETQY
TRBV25-1	TRBJ2-7	few	ASSTGVYEQY
TRBV19	TRBJ2-7	-	ASSIGDRGVREQY
TRBV19	TRBJ2-7	-	ATQGPHEQY
TRBV6-6	TRBJ2-7	-	ASSTTGIHEQY
TRBV10-3	TRBJ1-2	-	AISSGQLYGYT
TRBV27	TRBJ2-7	-	ASSLGPAGEQY
TRBV10-2	TRBJ2-1	-	ASSGTSGRFNEQF
TRBV11-3	TRBJ2-7	few	ASSPGRHYEQY
TRBV19	TRBJ1-5	-	ATGQGSQPQH
TRBV15	TRBJ2-7	-	ATSRDQAGGYEQY
TRBV9	TRBJ2-5	-	ASSVRDTQETQY
TRBV30	TRBJ2-7	few	AWMRHPSYEQY
TRBV18	TRBJ1-5	-	ASSPGTGNSQPQH
TRBV2	TRBJ2-7	few	ASSGQAYEQY
TRBV10-1	TRBJ2-7	few	ASSASGDYEQY
TRBV29-1	TRBJ2-7	-	SVESGETYEQY
TRBV7-9	TRBJ2-5	-	ASSLGGGGQETQY
TRBV7-9	TRBJ2-7	-	ASSFTGAGHEQY
TRBV18	TRBJ1-5	-	ASQTGFGNQPQH
TRBV6-5	TRBJ2-7	-	ASRPRGGPPYEQY
TRBV19	TRBJ1-5	-	ASSIDGGQGALYSNQPQH
TRBV5-1	TRBJ2-6	-	ASTLGVSGANVLT
TRBV5-5	TRBJ2-7	-	ASSFLREEQY
TRBV19	TRBJ1-1	-	ASSIDQVGSTEAF
TRBV10-3	TRBJ1-2	-	AISAPTTGGENYGYT
TRBV7-9	TRBJ1-1	few	ASSNRVRGTEAF
TRBV7-9	TRBJ2-7	-	ASSHPGTSGRISYEQY
TRBV18	TRBJ1-4	-	ASSPLLDSKNEKLF
TRBV2	TRBJ1-4	-	ASRPGTGGTKLF
TRBV12-3/TRBV12-4	TRBJ1-1	few	ASSPTENTEAF
TRBV10-3	TRBJ1-1	-	AITGTAQNTEAF
TRBV5-1	TRBJ2-6	-	ASSSPGTGANVLT
TRBV2	TRBJ2-7	many	ARREQDSYEQY
TRBV7-9	TRBJ2-1	few	ASSPRQGSYNEQF
TRBV27	TRBJ2-7	-	ASSLTPRDRTYEQY
TRBV3-1/TRBV3-2	TRBJ2-7	few	ASSRSRTSGYEQY
TRBV28	TRBJ1-4	-	ASSAPGGDEKLF